This paragraph reports one T cell receptor (beta chain). Its antigen remains unidentified. The sample belongs to a study of OX40 agonist ivuxolimab in advanced cancers. Study-level findings and limits: Circulating CD4+ and CD8+ T cells showed clonal expansion by week 6 at 0.1 to 3.0 mg/kg.

Here immunoSEQ multiplex PCR was the method, and the copy in TCRdb shows in-frame clones only, minus some. The sample carries 15,000 to 20,000 clones, less than 95% recorded once. The CDR3 has 17 residues. Germline values: CDR1 SGDLS, CDR2 YYNGEE. Trimming stripped 4 bases from V and 5 bases from J, with 24 bases between. The chain joins TRBV9 to TRBJ1-1; D uncertain. Specimen: CD4+ or CD8+ T cells sorted from blood, collected in a trial of the OX40 agonist ivuxolimab. This clonotype originated in an adult with an advanced solid tumor such as melanoma, head and neck, liver or kidney cancer. CDR3 bases: TGTGCCAGCAGCCCTAGAGCTGGGGAAGGTCGTACGACTGAAGCTTTCTTT. Translation gives CASSPRAGEGRTTEAFF.